This record covers a single T cell receptor beta chain. As yet, its antigen is unknown. There are 15 residues in the CDR3. Germline loops: CDR1 LNHNV, CDR2 YYDKDF (reference sequence). V dropped 4 bases and J dropped 4; count of bases not matched to a gene: 5. TCRdb reprocessed the RACE reads with MiXCR, giving one entry per CDR3 protein. The table lists some 90,000 distinct CDR3 sequences, 8.5% of them singletons. This sample is part of a study of human T cells and chemical hapten exposure. Noted time point: pre-sensitization, week 0. Treatment specified: therapeutic diphenylcyclopropenone sensitization with weekly scalp DPC. Study-level points and caveats: With alopecia, donors may have immune responses unlike healthy people's.

Here the sequenced sample was whole blood, taken in connection with sensitization to the hapten diphenylcyclopropenone (DPC). The source is a man in his forties with alopecia areata. Some clones in this sample may be carry-over from other donors' samples. The chain joins TRBV15 to TRBJ2-2, with 8 bases identical to TRBD2. The CDR3 DNA reads TGTGCCACCAGCATTAGACTAGCGCCCACCGGGGAGCTGTTTTTT. Protein: CATSIRLAPTGELFF.